This is a list of T cell receptor beta chains from one sample in a study of cytomegalovirus exposure and HLA in healthy donors. Assay used: immunoSEQ multiplex PCR; TCRdb lists only in-frame clones, some missing. Seen here are over 45,000 clones, 80% to 95% observed once, and the top ten hold 5.8%. The sequencing input was PBMCs. The receptors shown here come from a woman between 18 and 29 years old in good health and CMV-seronegative. Both conserved end residues are part of each CDR3. The D gene is left open where the match is weak. A clone size is listed for some rows: how often the clone was seen (once, few, many), or a class if it is expanded.

v_gene,abundance,j_gene,d_gene,CDR3nt,CDR3aa
TRBV7-3,.,TRBJ2-7,TRBD2,TGTGCCAGCAGCATAGCGGGGGGGCGCGAGCAGTACTTC,CASSIAGGREQYF
TRBV5-8,.,TRBJ2-4,.,TGTGCCAGCAGCTTGGGGTTTGTCACAGGGCTTCTAGCCAAAAACATTCAGTACTTC,CASSLGFVTGLLAKNIQYF
TRBV6-5,.,TRBJ2-1,TRBD2,TGTGCGCGGGCGGGAGTAAGCAATGAGCAGTTCTTC,CARAGVSNEQFF
TRBV18,.,TRBJ1-2,.,TGTGCCAGCTCACTACTGTACAGCATCCTGGGAGGCAGCTATGGCTACACCTTC,CASSLLYSILGGSYGYTF
TRBV7-3,once,TRBJ2-5,.,TGTGCCAGCAGCCGAGTTGGGACTCCACAAGAGACCCAGTACTTC,CASSRVGTPQETQYF
TRBV27,.,TRBJ2-3,.,TGTGCCAGCAGCCGCCACAATGCGGGCCCAGAGGGACAGTATTTT,CASSRHNAGPEGQYF
TRBV4-1,.,TRBJ2-2,TRBD2,TGCGCCAGCAGCCAAGTTTCTAGCGGAGCGAACACCGGGGAGCTGTTTTTT,CASSQVSSGANTGELFF
TRBV6-4,.,TRBJ1-2,.,TGTGCCAGCAGCGTATACGGGGGGCAGAACTATGGCTACACCTTC,CASSVYGGQNYGYTF
TRBV7-2,.,TRBJ2-2,.,TGTGCCAGCAGCTTCGGGACACCGAACACCGGGGAGCTGTTTTTT,CASSFGTPNTGELFF
TRBV13,.,TRBJ1-3,.,TGTGCCAGCAGCTTCGGGGAGGCTGGAAACACCATATATTTT,CASSFGEAGNTIYF
TRBV9,.,TRBJ2-5,.,TGTGCCAGCGGCGGACAGAACCAAGAGACCCAGTACTTC,CASGGQNQETQYF
TRBV9,.,TRBJ2-3,.,TGCGCCAGCAGCTTTAACCATAGGCGGGTCACTAGCACAGATACGCAGTATTTT,CASSFNHRRVTSTDTQYF
TRBV10-3,.,TRBJ2-1,TRBD2,TGTGCCATCGACAGCGGGAGGGCCGGATACAATGAGCAGTTCTTC,CAIDSGRAGYNEQFF
TRBV10-2,.,TRBJ2-5,.,TGCGCCAGCAGTGAGGCAGTCCAAGAGACCCAGTACTTC,CASSEAVQETQYF
TRBV5-8,.,TRBJ1-4,.,TGTGCCAGCAGCGGTGGGGAGGTTAATGAAAAACTGTTTTTT,CASSGGEVNEKLFF
TRBV4-2,.,TRBJ2-2,.,TGTGCCAGCAGCCAAGGAGAGGGAGGCCAAAACACCGGGGAGCTGTTTTTT,CASSQGEGGQNTGELFF
TRBV30,.,TRBJ1-2,.,TGTGCCTGGAAGAGGACCGCCGGGGATGGCTACACCTTC,CAWKRTAGDGYTF
TRBV4-2,.,TRBJ2-5,.,TGTGCCAGCAGCCAAGATCGGGGGGAGACCCAGTACTTC,CASSQDRGETQYF
TRBV19,.,TRBJ2-1,TRBD2,TGTGCCAGTAGTGATTTCAGCGGGATAAACAATGAGCAGTTCTTC,CASSDFSGINNEQFF
TRBV7-9,.,TRBJ2-1,TRBD2,TGTGCCAGCAGCTTCGCGCTAGCGGGAGAGTACAATGAGCAGTTCTTC,CASSFALAGEYNEQFF
TRBV9,.,TRBJ1-1,TRBD1,TGTGCCAGCAGCAGTACAGGGGACACTGAAGCTTTCTTT,CASSSTGDTEAFF
TRBV18,.,TRBJ1-6,TRBD1,TGTGCCAGCTCACCGGGACAGGGGGCAAATTCACCCCTCCACTTT,CASSPGQGANSPLHF